These 31 T cell receptor beta chains share one sample of origin, sequenced in a study of beta chain features in type 1 diabetes. Expressed TCRB transcripts were sequenced because the isolated RNA had all been reverse transcribed beforehand. Produced via immunoSEQ multiplex PCR; TCRdb's table is partial and in-frame only. The sample lists a few hundred thousand clones, roughly 16% occurring once. Input material: naive CD4+ T cells from blood. Receptor source: a woman younger than 35 in good health.

V is TRBV7-2 and J is TRBJ1-2, with 7 bases aligning to TRBD1. The CDR3 length is 16 residues. CDR1 SGHTA and CDR2 FQGNSA come from the germline V gene. V lost 1 base and J lost 8; bases outside the gene matches: 13. The DNA of the CDR3 is TGTGCCAGCAGCTTAGTGGAGGGGGCGTTCTCCATCGGCTACACCTTC. It specifies CASSLVEGAFSIGYTF.

This chain joins TRBV4-2 and TRBJ2-1; 7 nucleotides agree with TRBD1. Germline values: CDR1 LGHNA, CDR2 YNFKEQ. V shed 8 bases and J 1 base; nucleotides not matched to a gene: 5. The CDR3 sequence is 14 residues long. CDR3 residues: CASGPTGSYNEQFF. The CDR3 nucleotides read TGTGCCAGCGGACCGACAGGGTCCTACAATGAGCAGTTCTTC.

This clone was seen only a few times. The chain employs TRBV29-1 and TRBJ1-2; 9 nucleotides align to TRBD1. The CDR3 totals 13 residues. With 4 bases clipped from V and 3 bases from J, the junction kept 3 bases outside the gene matches. The germline CDR1 and CDR2 sequences are SQVTM and ANQGSEA. CDR3: CSVVDRGDYGYTF. In nucleotides, the CDR3 is TGCAGCGTTGTGGACAGGGGAGACTATGGCTACACCTTC.

In this sample, this clone turned up a few times. The J gene is TRBJ1-1, the V gene TRBV12-2. TRBV12-2 corresponds to a pseudogene. The CDR3 consists of 15 residues. The CDR3 region has the DNA TGTGCAAGTCGCTTAGTTCGTCGGGGGAACACTGAAGCTTTCTTT. This sequence encodes CASRLVRRGNTEAFF.

This clone was counted between two and nine times. This chain joins TRBV30 and TRBJ2-7; 8 positions agree with TRBD1. Germline V gives CDR1 GTSNPN, CDR2 SVGIG (reference sequence). With V trimmed by 3 bases and J by 5 bases, 6 bases remained unmatched. The CDR3 consists of 13 residues. CDR3 DNA sequence: TGTGCCTGGAGGTTTGACAGGGGACACGAGCAGTACTTC. As protein: CAWRFDRGHEQYF.

The chain employs TRBV30 and TRBJ2-1; D perhaps matches TRBD2 (5 bases). Trimming shortened V by 4 bases and J by 7 bases, and 11 bases separated the two germline ends. Germline V lookup: CDR1 GTSNPN, CDR2 SVGIG (reference sequence). This CDR3 region has 12 residues. The CDR3 protein is CAWTSSVNEQFF. DNA of the CDR3: TGTGCCTGGACTAGCTCGGTTAATGAGCAGTTCTTC.

This clone has only a few counts. V and J are TRBV4-2 and TRBJ2-1; 8 bases align to TRBD2. Germline V CDR1 and CDR2: LGHNA, YNFKEQ. The CDR3 extends over 17 amino acids. The junction had 11 bases not matched to a gene; V was cut back by 1 base and J by 6 bases. In DNA, the CDR3 is TGTGCCAGCAGCCAAGCGATTACTACGGGAGGGTCCAATGAGCAGTTCTTC. This gives the protein CASSQAITTGGSNEQFF.

J is TRBJ2-1 and V is TRBV19; 10 nucleotides agree with TRBD2. The CDR3 is 16 amino acids. Germline V gene data show CDR1 as LNHDA and CDR2 as SQIVND (reference sequence). With V trimmed by 3 bases and J by 7 bases, 9 bases remained unmatched. The CDR3 sequence: CASSMLAGALRNEQFF. DNA of the CDR3: TGTGCCAGTAGTATGCTAGCGGGAGCCCTACGGAATGAGCAGTTCTTC.

The chain joins TRBV28 to TRBJ2-7; the match to TRBD1 covers 7 bases. The CDR3 is 15 residues long. Losses at the gene ends were 6 bases for V and 1 base for J; bases not matched to a gene: 9. Germline V gives CDR1 MDHEN, CDR2 SYDVKM. CDR3 sequence reads: CASRSERTGSYEQYF. The CDR3 nucleotides are TGTGCCAGCAGATCCGAAAGGACAGGTTCCTACGAGCAGTACTTC.

This clone has only a few counts. The rearrangement links TRBV5-1 to TRBJ2-7, with TRBD1 matching 7 bases. Germline CDR1 reads SGHRS; CDR2 reads YFSETQ. This CDR3 contains 14 residues. The trim removed 2 bases at V and 0 bases at J, leaving 2 bases unmatched. The CDR3 here is CASSFGTASYEQYF. The DNA of the CDR3 is TGCGCCAGCAGCTTCGGGACAGCCTCCTACGAGCAGTACTTC.

The CDR3 is CASSRRYGSYGREQFF. CDR3 sequence (DNA): TGTGCCAGCAGCCGAAGGTACGGGAGTTATGGTAGGGAGCAGTTCTTC. The chain has TRBV14 and TRBJ2-1; TRBD2 is a possible D gene (6 bases). V gave up 4 bases and J gave up 10 bases, with 23 bases separating them. The CDR3 covers 16 residues. CDR1 SGHDN and CDR2 FVKESK come from the germline V gene.

J is TRBJ1-3 and V is TRBV2; 8 bases agree with TRBD1. The V gene end was trimmed by 6 bases and the J gene end by 8 bases; junction bases not matched to a gene: 9. The CDR3 extends over 14 amino acids. The germline V gene has CDR1 SNHLY and CDR2 FYNNEI. CDR3: CASRVDRESDTIYF. CDR3 DNA: TGTGCCAGCAGGGTGGACAGGGAGAGTGACACCATATATTTT.

The J gene is TRBJ2-7, the V gene TRBV28; 12 bases line up with TRBD2. This CDR3 spans 14 amino acids. Trimming took 7 bases from V and 2 from J; bases not matched to a gene: 3. CDR1 and CDR2 from the germline V gene are MDHEN and SYDVKM. DNA of the CDR3: TGTGCCAGCATCACTAGCGGGAGGCCCTACGAGCAGTACTTC. Amino acid sequence: CASITSGRPYEQYF.

The V and J genes are TRBV18 and TRBJ2-1; TRBD2 aligns across 10 bases. V lost 2 bases to trimming and J lost 7 bases; unmatched junction nucleotides: 11. CDR3 length equals 17 residues. Per the germline V gene, CDR1 is KGHSH and CDR2 is LQKENI. CDR3 residues: CASSPKASGRIGNEQFF. DNA for the CDR3: TGTGCCAGCTCACCAAAGGCTAGCGGGAGAATTGGAAATGAGCAGTTCTTC.

V usage is TRBV5-4 and J usage is TRBJ1-2; no reliable D call. Germline values: CDR1 SGHNT, CDR2 YYREEE (reference sequence). This CDR3 is built from 13 residues. The ends were cut back, 0 bases at V and 4 bases at J, with 7 bases in the middle. The CDR3 loop reads CASSLDPGYGYTF. The CDR3 DNA follows: TGTGCCAGCAGCTTGGACCCAGGCTATGGCTACACCTTC.

This clone has only a few counts. The CDR3 DNA reads as TGTGCCAGTAGTACAAACAGGGACCAAGAGACCCAGTACTTC. It specifies CASSTNRDQETQYF. This chain uses TRBV19 with TRBJ2-5; D may be TRBD1 (6 bases). Per the germline V gene, CDR1 is LNHDA and CDR2 is SQIVND (reference sequence). V lost 4 bases to trimming and J lost 0 bases, with 9 bases between them. The CDR3 runs 14 residues.

This clone was found a few times. This sample also contains other DNA sequences that code for the same CDR3. V and J are TRBV7-9 and TRBJ2-3; no reliable D call. The CDR3 runs 14 residues. Trimming removed 1 base from V and 2 bases from J, with 7 bases in between. The V gene's germline CDR1 is SEHNR and CDR2 FQNEAQ (reference sequence). The CDR3: CASSLGQNTDTQYF. DNA for the CDR3: TGTGCCAGCAGCTTAGGGCAGAACACAGATACGCAGTATTTT.

This clone has only a few counts. The chain links TRBV5-4 to TRBJ2-3; 9 bases are a match to TRBD1. V was pared by 3 bases and J by 5 bases, with 4 bases of the junction left unmatched. This CDR3 contains 14 residues. Germline CDR1 reads SGHNT; CDR2 reads YYREEE (reference sequence). Here the CDR3 reads CASSSGTGLDTQYF. In DNA, the CDR3 is TGTGCCAGCAGCTCCGGGACAGGGTTAGATACGCAGTATTTT.

V usage is TRBV30 and J usage is TRBJ2-7; 10 nucleotides line up with TRBD1. Trimming cost V 7 bases and J 3 bases; bases outside gene matches: 9. Germline-derived CDR1 and CDR2 are GTSNPN and SVGIG (reference sequence). CDR3 length equals 14 residues. Here the CDR3 reads CAYSAGQGLYEQYF. The CDR3 region has the DNA TGTGCCTACTCGGCGGGACAGGGGCTCTACGAGCAGTACTTC.

This clone was detected only a few times. The gene calls are TRBV18 and TRBJ1-1, with D maybe TRBD1 (5 bases). V lost 6 bases and J 1 base, leaving 12 bases between the germline ends. The CDR3 extends over 14 amino acids. The germline V gene encodes CDR1 KGHSH and CDR2 LQKENI. CDR3 region: CASSPDSTNTEAFF. DNA for the CDR3: TGTGCCAGCTCTCCAGACAGCACGAACACTGAAGCTTTCTTT.

The rearrangement joins TRBV27 to TRBJ2-1, with a weak D call TRBD1 (5 bases). The germline CDR1 and CDR2 sequences are MNHEY and SMNVEV (reference sequence). Trimming shortened V by 8 bases and J by 8 bases, and 16 bases separated the two germline ends. The CDR3 is 13 amino acids. CDR3 region: CASHPRAAHEQFF. The CDR3 bases are TGTGCCAGCCACCCCAGGGCTGCCCATGAGCAGTTCTTC.

The J gene is TRBJ2-5, the V gene TRBV28; D is perhaps TRBD1 (5 bases). The CDR3 contains 14 residues. V lost 3 bases and J 2 bases, leaving 10 bases between the germline ends. Looked up from germline, CDR1 is MDHEN and CDR2 is SYDVKM. The CDR3 nucleotides are TGTGCCAGCAGTTTGTCTGGGGCTCAAGAGACCCAGTACTTC. Its protein product is CASSLSGAQETQYF.

This clone has just a few counts. This chain links TRBV30 with TRBJ1-2, with D tentatively TRBD1 (5 bases). Trimming cost V 2 bases and J 7 bases, with 14 bases left between them. CDR3 length: 13 residues. CDR1 is GTSNPN, CDR2 SVGIG, per germline (reference sequence). The CDR3 DNA follows: TGTGCCTGGAGTAGGGTCAGGGAATCTGGCTACACCTTC. This codes for CAWSRVRESGYTF.

The V gene is TRBV6-5, the J gene TRBJ2-2; D may be TRBD2 (5 bases). The germline V gene encodes CDR1 MNHEY and CDR2 SVGAGI. Trimming took off 8 bases at V and 5 bases at J, with 18 bases between the two ends. The CDR3 covers 15 residues. The CDR3 spells CASHTAAEGTGELFF. CDR3 bases: TGTGCCAGCCATACGGCGGCAGAGGGTACCGGGGAGCTGTTTTTT.

This clone was counted between two and nine times. V gene TRBV28 combines with J gene TRBJ2-7; TRBD1 matches at 7 bases. The germline V gene encodes CDR1 MDHEN and CDR2 SYDVKM. Trimming took 6 bases from V and 1 from J; bases not matched to a gene: 9. This CDR3 spans 15 amino acids. CDR3 region: CASSRTETGSYEQYF. The CDR3 DNA is TGTGCCAGCAGCCGGACCGAGACAGGGTCCTACGAGCAGTACTTC.

This clone was recorded a few times. This chain connects TRBV7-2 to TRBJ2-7; TRBD2 matches at 8 bases. V gave up 5 bases and J gave up 2 bases; unmatched junction bases: 5. The CDR3 extends over 14 amino acids. CDR1 is SGHTA, CDR2 FQGNSA, per germline. CDR3 nucleotide sequence: TGTGCCAGCAGCCAGACTAGCGCAGCCTACGAGCAGTACTTC. As protein: CASSQTSAAYEQYF.

The rearrangement uses TRBV28 and TRBJ2-7, with 9 bases fitting TRBD1. With 6 bases clipped from V and 7 bases from J, the junction kept 10 bases outside the gene matches. CDR1 MDHEN and CDR2 SYDVKM come from the germline V gene. There are 14 residues in the CDR3. The chain's CDR3 is CASRRGGTGIEQYF. In DNA, the CDR3 is TGTGCCAGCAGGAGAGGCGGGACAGGGATAGAGCAGTACTTC.

The sample holds a few counts of this clone. The rearrangement links TRBV9 to TRBJ2-3; 9 bases are a match to TRBD2. Trimming took 0 bases from V and 4 from J; bases not matched to a gene: 6. Germline CDR1 and CDR2: SGDLS and YYNGEE. This CDR3 contains 16 residues. The CDR3 region is CASSVGSGSGADTQYF. CDR3 bases: TGTGCCAGCAGCGTAGGTAGCGGGAGCGGGGCAGATACGCAGTATTTT.

This rearrangement joins TRBV7-3 to TRBJ2-2; tentative D call: TRBD1 (6 bases). This CDR3 has 15 amino acids. V was shortened by 2 bases and J by 1 base, with 8 bases between the two germline ends. CDR1 is SGHTA and CDR2 is FQGTGA in the germline V gene. The CDR3 bases are TGTGCCAGCAGCTTATCAGGGGTGAACACCGGGGAGCTGTTTTTT. Protein product: CASSLSGVNTGELFF.

The CDR3 loop reads CASSPPVTGGNQPQHF. The CDR3 DNA sequence: TGTGCCAGCTCACCACCCGTAACAGGGGGCAATCAGCCCCAGCATTTT. V is TRBV18 and J is TRBJ1-5, with 7 bases identical to TRBD1. Trimming at V came to 0 bases and at J to 2 bases, leaving 4 bases not matched to a gene. The V gene's germline CDR1 is KGHSH and CDR2 LQKENI. The CDR3 has 16 residues.

This clone was found a few times. The V call is TRBV6-5, the J call TRBJ1-4; D is ambiguous. CDR1 and CDR2 from the germline V gene are MNHEY and SVGAGI. The V end lost 2 bases, the J end lost 0 bases, and 7 bases lay between the germline ends. The CDR3 totals 15 residues. CDR3 loop: CASSYLGATNEKLFF. The CDR3 bases are TGTGCCAGCAGTTACCTAGGTGCAACTAATGAAAAACTGTTTTTT.